This passage covers 14 T cell receptor beta chains from one sample sequenced in a study of T cell responses to AZD1222 COVID-19 vaccine. Profiling relied on immunoSEQ multiplex PCR, and the TCRdb table lists in-frame clones only, not all of them. The repertoire has 100,000 to 120,000 clones, 88% of them found once; the top ten carry approximately 10%. This sample comprised peripheral blood, obtained on day 0 of AZD1222 vaccination. The source of these receptors is an adult in good health.

This rearrangement joins TRBV4-1 to TRBJ1-4; 8 positions match TRBD1. The CDR3 runs to 14 residues. Looked up from germline, CDR1 is MGHRA and CDR2 is YSYEKL. Germline trimming cut 1 base from V and 7 bases from J; bases unmatched to any gene: 2. The CDR3, as DNA: TGCGCCAGCAGCCAAGTACAGGGGGTTGAAAAACTGTTTTTT. Translation: CASSQVQGVEKLFF.

The chain carries TRBV3-1 (or the pseudogene TRBV3-2) and TRBJ1-1, with 9 bases aligning to TRBD1. The J segment lost 11 bases and the V segment lost 1 base, leaving 8 bases of the junction unmatched. The germline V gene has CDR1 LGHDT and CDR2 YNNKEL (reference sequence). This CDR3 contains 14 residues. The chain's CDR3 is CASSQGQGESRAFF. Here the CDR3 DNA reads TGTGCCAGCAGCCAAGGACAGGGGGAATCTAGGGCTTTCTTT.

The chain couples TRBV3-1 (or the pseudogene TRBV3-2) to TRBJ1-2; D not certain. CDR1 is LGHDT, CDR2 YNNKEL, per germline (reference sequence). V was trimmed by 1 base and J by 2 bases, leaving 11 bases between them. CDR3 size: 15 residues. The CDR3 region is CASSQAGNSNYGYTF. CDR3 in DNA: TGTGCCAGCAGCCAAGCGGGAAACAGCAACTATGGCTACACCTTC.

The rearrangement uses TRBV2 and TRBJ1-5; TRBD1 matches 8 bases. The CDR3 runs 14 residues. The trim removed 4 bases at V and 10 bases at J, leaving 9 bases unmatched. Germline CDR1 reads SNHLY; CDR2 reads FYNNEI. CDR3 bases: TGTGCCAGCAGTGTGGGTACAGGGGGGCCCCCCCAGCATTTT. It translates to CASSVGTGGPPQHF.

The V and J genes are TRBV28 and TRBJ1-2; TRBD1 agrees at 9 bases. Germline lookup yields CDR1 MDHEN and CDR2 SYDVKM. The CDR3 has 12 residues. After removal of 5 bases from V and 7 bases from J, the junction contained 2 bases not matched to a gene. CDR3 in amino acids: CASSIQGAGYTF. The CDR3 DNA is TGTGCCAGCAGTATACAGGGGGCTGGCTACACCTTC.

This clone was seen a few times. Here the CDR3 DNA reads TGTGCCAGCAGCTTCCGGACAGGGGGAGAGCAGTACTTC. It encodes CASSFRTGGEQYF. The chain carries TRBV9 and TRBJ2-7; TRBD1 aligns across 10 bases. Trimming at V came to 4 bases and at J to 7 bases, leaving 5 bases not matched to a gene. Germline loops: CDR1 SGDLS, CDR2 YYNGEE. The CDR3 runs to 13 residues.

This clone was seen a single time. CDR3 DNA sequence: TGTGCCAGCAGGGTTGGAACAGGCTCTGGAAACACCATATATTTT. It is translated as CASRVGTGSGNTIYF. The chain combines TRBV2 with TRBJ1-3, with a possible D match to TRBD1 (5 bases). The ends were cut back, 6 bases at V and 0 bases at J, with 12 bases in the middle. This CDR3 is 15 amino acids long. Per the germline V gene, CDR1 is SNHLY and CDR2 is FYNNEI. The variable domain in full, completed from reference TRBV2 and TRBJ1-3, reads EPEVTQTPSHQVTQMGQEVILRCVPISNHLYFYWYRQILGQKVEFLVSFYNNEISEKSEIFDDQFSVERPDGSNFTLKIRSTKLEDSAMYFCASRVGTGSGNTIYFGEGSWLTVV.

The CDR3 spells CASSQAGIIGISTDTQYF. CDR3 coding DNA: TGTGCCAGCAGCCAAGCGGGTATCATTGGGATTAGCACAGATACGCAGTATTTT. This chain uses TRBV7-3 with TRBJ2-3; perhaps TRBD2 as D (6 bases). CDR1 is SGHTA, CDR2 FQGTGA, per germline. Trimming took off 5 bases at V and 0 bases at J, with 21 bases between the two ends. The CDR3 totals 18 residues.

The chain employs TRBV11-2 and TRBJ2-5, with D unclear. The V gene's germline CDR1 is SGHAT and CDR2 FQNNGV. Trimming cost V 4 bases and J 10 bases, with 13 bases left between them. There are 12 residues in the CDR3. This CDR3 reads CASSSRFPGQYF. The DNA of the CDR3 is TGTGCCAGCAGCTCCCGTTTCCCGGGCCAGTACTTC.

The chain employs TRBV5-1 and TRBJ2-3, with a weak D call TRBD2 (7 bases). Germline V CDR1 and CDR2: SGHRS, YFSETQ. This CDR3 has 15 residues. V was clipped by 0 bases and J by 3 bases, with 11 bases between them. CDR3 sequence reads: CASSLDAGATDTQYF. The CDR3, as DNA: TGCGCCAGCAGCTTGGATGCGGGGGCTACAGATACGCAGTATTTT.

The chain couples TRBV6-5 to TRBJ1-1; D call uncertain. CDR1 is MNHEY and CDR2 is SVGAGI in the germline V gene. V gave up 11 bases and J gave up 4 bases, with 17 bases separating them. The CDR3 is 13 amino acids. The CDR3 spells CAGSQWEGTEAFF. The CDR3, as DNA: TGTGCCGGATCTCAGTGGGAGGGCACTGAAGCTTTCTTT.

The CDR3 DNA is TGTGCCAGCAGCTTAGGGGTGACTTACTCGTACGAGCAGTACTTC. It yields the protein CASSLGVTYSYEQYF. J is TRBJ2-7 and V is TRBV11-2; D gene unclear. CDR3 length equals 15 residues. CDR1 is SGHAT and CDR2 is FQNNGV in the germline V gene. The ends were cut back, 1 base at V and 4 bases at J, with 14 bases in the middle.

The chain uses TRBV7-3 and TRBJ1-5; D unresolved. The CDR3 runs to 13 residues. The germline V gene has CDR1 SGHTA and CDR2 FQGTGA. V lost 4 bases and J 7 bases, leaving 11 bases between the germline ends. The DNA for the CDR3 is TGTGCCAGCAGCTCCGGCCCCGGGCAGCCCCAGCATTTT. It specifies CASSSGPGQPQHF.

The chain is built from TRBV2 and TRBJ1-3; a weak D match, TRBD1 (6 bases). CDR1 SNHLY and CDR2 FYNNEI come from the germline V gene. The CDR3 runs to 17 residues. Trimming took 4 bases from V and 0 from J, leaving 16 bases between them. CDR3 in amino acids: CASSGERTVHSGNTIYF. The CDR3 bases are TGTGCCAGCAGTGGGGAGCGGACAGTTCACTCTGGAAACACCATATATTTT. Looking up the rest from reference TRBV2 and TRBJ1-3 gives the full variable domain: EPEVTQTPSHQVTQMGQEVILRCVPISNHLYFYWYRQILGQKVEFLVSFYNNEISEKSEIFDDQFSVERPDGSNFTLKIRSTKLEDSAMYFCASSGERTVHSGNTIYFGEGSWLTVV.